The rows below give T cell receptor beta chains drawn from one sample of a study of T cell responses to AZD1222 COVID-19 vaccine. Assay: immunoSEQ multiplex PCR; the TCRdb copy retains only in-frame clones and omits some. The table includes about 140,000 clones, 80% to 90% detected once. The material sequenced was peripheral blood, taken on day 0 of AZD1222 vaccination. These receptors were obtained from an adult in good health. Both conserved end residues are part of each CDR3. D genes are given only for firm matches. The size field is filled for only some rows; it gives once, few, many or a size class.

-	15	TRBV6-5	TRBJ2-5	-	TGTGCCAGCAGTTACAGTGGTGGGGGCTCGGGGACCCAGTACTTC	CASSYSGGGSGTQYF
-	16	TRBV4-3	TRBJ1-5	-	TGCGCCAGCAGCCAAGATTTCACTCGAAGCAATCAGCCCCAGCATTTT	CASSQDFTRSNQPQHF
-	15	TRBV6-5	TRBJ1-5	-	TGTGCCAGCAGCCGACGTTCAGATAGCAATCAGCCCCAGCATTTT	CASSRRSDSNQPQHF
-	14	TRBV6-2/TRBV6-3	TRBJ2-7	once	TGTGCCAGCAGTTATATAATTTACAGCCCCGAGCAGTACTTC	CASSYIIYSPEQYF
-	15	TRBV6-6	TRBJ2-1	-	TGTGCCAGCAGAGCGGACAGAATGTTCTACAATGAGCAGTTCTTC	CASRADRMFYNEQFF
-	15	TRBV6-2/TRBV6-3	TRBJ2-1	few	TGTGCCAGCAGTCACACCCTGGAAGCTAACAATGAGCAGTTCTTC	CASSHTLEANNEQFF
TRBD2	15	TRBV6-5	TRBJ2-1	once	TGTGCCAGCAGGCTTAGCGGGATCTCCTACAATGAGCAGTTCTTC	CASRLSGISYNEQFF
-	16	TRBV6-2/TRBV6-3	TRBJ1-2	-	TGTGCCAGCAGTTACTCGCGGACAGCGGGGGACTATGGCTACACCTTC	CASSYSRTAGDYGYTF
-	13	TRBV5-1	TRBJ1-2	-	TGCGCCAGCAGCTTGGACACCTACTATGGCTACACCTTC	CASSLDTYYGYTF
TRBD1	15	TRBV27	TRBJ1-1	once	TGTGCCAGCAGTACCCGGACAGGCGGGAACACTGAAGCTTTCTTT	CASSTRTGGNTEAFF
-	15	TRBV10-1	TRBJ1-5	-	TGCGCCAGCAGTGAGTCGCCAGGGGATAGCCAGCCCCAGCATTTT	CASSESPGDSQPQHF
TRBD2	16	TRBV14	TRBJ2-1	few	TGTGCCAGCAGCACCATAGCGGGAGGGCCTAGGGGGGAGCAGTTCTTC	CASSTIAGGPRGEQFF
-	12	TRBV5-5	TRBJ2-5	-	TGTGCCAGCAGCTTGGTTCAAGAGACCCAGTACTTC	CASSLVQETQYF
TRBD2	17	TRBV4-2	TRBJ2-7	medium-sized	TGTGCCAGCAGCCAACAGAGGACTAGCGGGGGATTCTACGAGCAGTACTTC	CASSQQRTSGGFYEQYF
-	13	TRBV12-3/TRBV12-4	TRBJ1-2	once	TGTGCCAGCAGTTTAGCCGAGCGTAGTGGCTACACCTTC	CASSLAERSGYTF
TRBD1	18	TRBV6-1	TRBJ1-5	once	TGTGCCAGCAGTGGGACAGGGACGTTCTATTCTAGCAATCAGCCCCAGCATTTT	CASSGTGTFYSSNQPQHF
TRBD2	12	TRBV2	TRBJ2-7	-	TGTGCCAGCAGGTCTCCCGCGGGGGGGCAGTACTTC	CASRSPAGGQYF
-	17	TRBV6-7	TRBJ1-5	-	TGTGCCAGCAGTTACCAACCCTCCGACAGGAGCAATCAGCCCCAGCATTTT	CASSYQPSDRSNQPQHF
-	15	TRBV2	TRBJ1-2	-	TGTGCCAGCAGTGAATTGCGAGATAACAACTATGGCTACACCTTC	CASSELRDNNYGYTF
-	12	TRBV7-8	TRBJ1-5	-	TGTGCCAGCAGCTTAGCGGGGCAGCCCCAGCATTTT	CASSLAGQPQHF
TRBD1	14	TRBV6-5	TRBJ1-2	-	TGTGCCAGCAGCCCCAGGGGGGGACACTATGGCTACACCTTC	CASSPRGGHYGYTF
-	12	TRBV5-8	TRBJ2-1	-	TGTGCCAGCAGCTGGGGGGGCCATGAGCAGTTCTTC	CASSWGGHEQFF
-	16	TRBV7-9	TRBJ2-1	-	TGCGCTCGGAGGGGTCGTGTGGGAGATCCCTACAATGAGCAGTTCTTC	CARRGRVGDPYNEQFF
-	16	TRBV19	TRBJ1-6	-	TGTGCCAGTAGTATATCCCGCAGGGATGGGGCTTCACCCCTCCACTTT	CASSISRRDGASPLHF
TRBD1	16	TRBV3-1/TRBV3-2	TRBJ2-7	-	TGTGCCAGCAGCCAAGCCCGACAGGGGATCTTTTACGAGCAGTACTTC	CASSQARQGIFYEQYF
-	12	TRBV19	TRBJ1-2	-	TGTGCCAGTAGTAGGGTGAACTATGGCTACACCTTC	CASSRVNYGYTF
-	16	TRBV5-1	TRBJ2-3	-	TGCGCCAGCAGCCCCCGTCTCAGGGAGGTCAGGGATACGCAGTATTTT	CASSPRLREVRDTQYF
-	15	TRBV3-1/TRBV3-2	TRBJ1-6	-	TGTGCCAGCAGCCAATGGCAGGATAATAATTCACCCCTCCACTTT	CASSQWQDNNSPLHF
TRBD1	17	TRBV19	TRBJ1-1	-	TGTGCCAGTAGGAAGGCGGACAGGGGCAGGATGAACACTGAAGCTTTCTTT	CASRKADRGRMNTEAFF